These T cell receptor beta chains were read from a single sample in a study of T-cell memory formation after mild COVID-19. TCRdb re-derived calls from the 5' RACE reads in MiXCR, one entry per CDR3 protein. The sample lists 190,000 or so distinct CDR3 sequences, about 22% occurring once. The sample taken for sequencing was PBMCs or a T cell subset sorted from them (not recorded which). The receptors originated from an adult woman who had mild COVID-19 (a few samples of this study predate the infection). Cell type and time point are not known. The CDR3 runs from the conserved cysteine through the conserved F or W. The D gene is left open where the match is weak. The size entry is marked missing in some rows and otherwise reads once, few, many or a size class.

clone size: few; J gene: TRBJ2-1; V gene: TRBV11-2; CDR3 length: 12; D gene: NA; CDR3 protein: CASGTGPHEQFF; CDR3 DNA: TGTGCCAGCGGGACGGGGCCCCATGAGCAGTTCTTC
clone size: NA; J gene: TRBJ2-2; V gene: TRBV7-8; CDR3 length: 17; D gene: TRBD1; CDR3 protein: CASSLEQGALQIGELFF; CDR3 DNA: TGTGCCAGCAGCTTAGAACAGGGGGCGTTACAGATCGGGGAGCTGTTTTTT
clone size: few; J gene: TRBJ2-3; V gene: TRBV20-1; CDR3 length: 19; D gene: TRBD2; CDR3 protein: CSARDLGTSGRRLADTQYF; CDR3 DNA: TGCAGTGCTAGAGATCTAGGGACTAGCGGGAGGCGGCTCGCTGATACGCAGTATTTT
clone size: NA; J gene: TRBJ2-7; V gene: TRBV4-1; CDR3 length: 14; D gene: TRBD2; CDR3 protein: CASSLREGQDEQYF; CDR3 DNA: TGCGCCAGCAGCCTGCGGGAGGGCCAAGACGAGCAGTACTTC
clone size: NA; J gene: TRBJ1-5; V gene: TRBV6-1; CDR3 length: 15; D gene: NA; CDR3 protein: CASSLQGESNQPQHF; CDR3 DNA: TGTGCCAGCAGCCTCCAGGGTGAAAGCAATCAGCCCCAGCATTTT
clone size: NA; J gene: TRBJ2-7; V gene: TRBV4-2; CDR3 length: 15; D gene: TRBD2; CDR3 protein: CASSQGGLAGDEQYF; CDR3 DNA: TGTGCCAGCAGCCAAGGTGGGCTAGCGGGAGACGAGCAGTACTTC
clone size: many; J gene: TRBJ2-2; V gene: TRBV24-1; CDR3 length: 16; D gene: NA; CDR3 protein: CATSDTHRARTGELFF; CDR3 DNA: TGTGCCACCAGTGACACACACAGGGCCCGCACCGGGGAGCTGTTTTTT
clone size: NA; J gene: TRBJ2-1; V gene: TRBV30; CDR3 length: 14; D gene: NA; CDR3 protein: CAWRGQSSYNEQFF; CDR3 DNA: TGTGCCTGGAGAGGGCAGAGCTCCTACAATGAGCAGTTCTTC
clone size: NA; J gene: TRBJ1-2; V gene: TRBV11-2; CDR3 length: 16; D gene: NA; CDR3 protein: CASSLDLWGGGYGYTF; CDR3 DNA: TGTGCCAGCAGCTTAGATCTTTGGGGGGGCGGCTATGGCTACACCTTC
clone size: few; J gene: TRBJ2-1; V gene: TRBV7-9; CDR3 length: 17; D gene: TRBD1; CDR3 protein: CASSLGRQGSSYNEQFF; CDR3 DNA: TGTGCCAGCAGCTTAGGAAGACAGGGAAGCTCCTACAATGAGCAGTTCTTC
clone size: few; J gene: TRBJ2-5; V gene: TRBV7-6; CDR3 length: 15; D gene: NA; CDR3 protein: CASSLPGGQQETQYF; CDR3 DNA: TGTGCCAGCAGCTTACCCGGGGGGCAGCAAGAGACCCAGTACTTC
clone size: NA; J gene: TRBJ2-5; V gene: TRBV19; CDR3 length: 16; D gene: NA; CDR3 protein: CASSIDKQAIQETQYF; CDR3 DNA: TGTGCCAGTAGTATAGATAAACAGGCGATACAAGAGACCCAGTACTTC
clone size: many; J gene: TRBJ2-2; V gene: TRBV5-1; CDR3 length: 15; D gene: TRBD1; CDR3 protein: CASSKEGGRTGELFF; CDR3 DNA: TGCGCCAGCAGCAAGGAAGGGGGCCGAACCGGGGAGCTGTTTTTT
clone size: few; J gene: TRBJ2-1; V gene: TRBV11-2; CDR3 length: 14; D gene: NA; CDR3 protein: CASSPGHYYNEQFF; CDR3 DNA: TGTGCCAGCAGCCCGGGACACTACTACAATGAGCAGTTCTTC
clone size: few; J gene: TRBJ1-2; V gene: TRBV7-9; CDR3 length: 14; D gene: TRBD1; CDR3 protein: CASSNRDRGAGYTF; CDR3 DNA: TGTGCCAGCAGCAACCGGGACAGGGGAGCTGGCTACACCTTC
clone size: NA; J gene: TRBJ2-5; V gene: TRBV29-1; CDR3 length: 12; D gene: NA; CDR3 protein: CSATSPWETQYF; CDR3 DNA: TGCAGCGCCACGAGCCCCTGGGAGACCCAGTACTTC
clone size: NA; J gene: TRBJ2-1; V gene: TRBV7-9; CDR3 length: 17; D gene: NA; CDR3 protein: CASSVPRGRGPYNEQFF; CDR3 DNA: TGTGCCAGCAGTGTACCCCGGGGGCGGGGACCCTACAATGAGCAGTTCTTC
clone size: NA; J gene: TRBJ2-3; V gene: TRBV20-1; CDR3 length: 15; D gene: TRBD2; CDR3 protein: CSARGSGGRTDTQYF; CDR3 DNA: TGCAGTGCTAGAGGTAGCGGGGGTCGCACAGATACGCAGTATTTT
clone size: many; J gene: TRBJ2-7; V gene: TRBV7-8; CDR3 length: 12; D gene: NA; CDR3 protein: CASSPGRAEQYF; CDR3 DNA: TGTGCCAGCAGCCCCGGACGGGCCGAGCAGTACTTC
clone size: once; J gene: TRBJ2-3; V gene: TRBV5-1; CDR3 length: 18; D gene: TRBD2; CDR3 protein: CASSLAPVGVAGENTQYF; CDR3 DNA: TGCGCCAGCAGCTTGGCCCCTGTAGGGGTAGCGGGAGAAAATACGCAGTATTTT
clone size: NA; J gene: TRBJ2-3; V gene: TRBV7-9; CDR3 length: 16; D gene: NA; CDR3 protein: CASSPLTGFGADTQYF; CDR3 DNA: TGTGCCAGCAGCCCACTCACAGGATTTGGTGCAGATACGCAGTATTTT
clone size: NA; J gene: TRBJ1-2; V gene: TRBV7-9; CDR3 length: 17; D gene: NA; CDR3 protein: CASSLGAGYRELDGYTF; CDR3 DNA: TGTGCCAGCAGCTTAGGGGCCGGCTACCGGGAACTGGACGGCTACACCTTC
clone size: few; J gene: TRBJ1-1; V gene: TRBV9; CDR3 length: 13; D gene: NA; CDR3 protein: CASSVVPNTEAFF; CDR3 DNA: TGTGCCAGCAGCGTAGTCCCGAACACTGAAGCTTTCTTT
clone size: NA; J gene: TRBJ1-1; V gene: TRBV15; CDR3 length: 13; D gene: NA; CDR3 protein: CATSREWNTEAFF; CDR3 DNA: TGTGCCACCAGCAGAGAGTGGAACACTGAAGCTTTCTTT
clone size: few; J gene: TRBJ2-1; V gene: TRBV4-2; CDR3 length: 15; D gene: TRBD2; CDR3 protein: CASSERDLGVDEQFF; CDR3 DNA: TGTGCCAGCAGCGAGCGGGATCTGGGAGTAGATGAGCAGTTCTTC
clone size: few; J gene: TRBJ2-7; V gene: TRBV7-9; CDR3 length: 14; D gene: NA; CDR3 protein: CASSLVQAPYEQYF; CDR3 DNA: TGTGCCAGCAGCTTAGTCCAGGCTCCCTACGAGCAGTACTTC
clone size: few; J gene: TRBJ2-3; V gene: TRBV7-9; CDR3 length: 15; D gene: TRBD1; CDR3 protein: CASGDGTGSGDTQYF; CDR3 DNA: TGTGCCAGCGGGGACGGGACAGGGTCCGGGGATACGCAGTATTTT